This TCR beta chain appears in the sequencing data of a study of cytomegalovirus exposure and HLA in healthy donors. Whole-study context: A subsequent analysis reported that the roughly 120 validation repertoires were produced on the same platform that had also been used for the approximately 710 first-cohort repertoires. Overall study results and limits: Clusters of TCRs from the first cohort tended to co-occur in the 120 validation repertoires (as a later analysis found).

Using immunoSEQ multiplex PCR, the repertoire was profiled, and TCRdb retains in-frame clones only, with some absent. The repertoire consists of 110,000 to 150,000 clones, with approximately 90% occurring once and the leading ten covering 6.2%. This clone has only one observation. Its specificity is unknown. Donors came from a validation cohort of 90 to 150 subjects, distinct from the first 666-subject cohort. The CDR3 spans 14 residues. V trimming: 6 bases; J trimming: 3 bases; junction bases outside the gene matches: 9. Germline V lookup: CDR1 SGHRS, CDR2 YFSETQ. Sequencing was performed on PBMCs. The chain combines TRBV5-1 with TRBJ2-7; 7 bases are shared with TRBD1. The source of this sequence is a woman under 40 in good health and CMV-seropositive. CDR3 sequence: CASNNPGQNYEQYF. For the CDR3, the DNA is TGCGCCAGCAACAACCCGGGACAGAACTACGAGCAGTACTTC.